The subject of this entry is one TCR beta chain. The antigen remains unidentified. These data belong to a study of blood T cells in healthy people across ages. Overall study findings and caveats: The recorded TCR beta diversity per million T cells decreased in a roughly linear manner with age.

Aged about 6 to 95, donors were systemically healthy Caucasians from Russia. Each donor gave 9.5 to 10 milliliters of peripheral blood. The CDR3 totals 14 residues. The V gene's germline CDR1 is SGDLS and CDR2 YYNGEE. With 0 bases removed from V and 0 bases from J, the gap between germline ends came to 6 bases. Together with a sample-barcoded 5' primer, a J-beta primer mix was included in a second PCR lasting about 6 to 11 cycles. TCRdb itself ran the 5' RACE reads through MiXCR, one entry per CDR3 protein. The sample has about 750,000 distinct CDR3 sequences; 40% to 65% are singletons. The chain has TRBV9 and TRBJ1-1, with D unresolved. This receptor was identified in an older man in good health. The sample taken for sequencing was blood. In DNA, the CDR3 is TGTGCCAGCAGCGTAGGACACATGAACACTGAAGCTTTCTTT. The encoded protein is CASSVGHMNTEAFF.